These 27 T cell receptor beta chains originate from one sample sequenced in a study of blood T cell repertoires in COVID-19. Measured with immunoSEQ multiplex PCR; TCRdb has only the in-frame clones, and not every one. This sample carries about 300,000 clones, more than 70% of them seen once, and the ten largest clones take roughly 6.7%. Sequencing input: peripheral blood. These receptors were taken from a man aged 18-30 years who had recovered from COVID-19.

The chain employs TRBV2 and TRBJ2-3; 8 bases map to TRBD1. V shed 9 bases, J shed 4 bases, and the junction held 3 bases outside the gene matches. The CDR3 totals 12 residues. Germline loops: CDR1 SNHLY, CDR2 FYNNEI. The CDR3 bases are TGTGCCAGACGACAGGGGCCAGATACGCAGTATTTT. This translates into CARRQGPDTQYF.

The chain links TRBV9 to TRBJ2-1; D gene uncertain. The CDR3 totals 15 residues. The V gene lost 2 bases and the J gene lost 0 bases, with 9 bases spanning the gap. Germline CDR1 is SGDLS and CDR2 is YYNGEE. CDR3 sequence reads: CASSVRSDSYNEQFF. The CDR3 DNA reads TGTGCCAGCAGCGTGAGGAGCGACTCCTACAATGAGCAGTTCTTC.

J is TRBJ2-7 and V is TRBV13; maybe TRBD1 (8 bases). Looked up from germline, CDR1 is PRHDT and CDR2 is FYEKMQ (reference sequence). Trimming left V 6 bases short and J 6 bases short, with 24 bases between. The CDR3 totals 16 residues. CDR3 residues: CASSSLGGTGVAEQYF. The CDR3 bases are TGTGCCAGCAGTTCCCTGGGGGGGACAGGAGTTGCCGAGCAGTACTTC.

J is TRBJ1-2 and V is TRBV3-1 (or the pseudogene TRBV3-2); 8 nucleotides agree with TRBD1. The germline gives CDR1 LGHDT, CDR2 YNNKEL (reference sequence). The CDR3 runs 15 residues. V shed 4 bases, J shed 4 bases, and the junction held 8 bases outside the gene matches. CDR3 in DNA: TGTGCCAGCAGCCCCAAGAGGGACAGGTCCTATGGCTACACCTTC. Translated: CASSPKRDRSYGYTF.

The rearrangement uses TRBV6-6 and TRBJ1-3; 7 bases agree with TRBD1. The germline V gene encodes CDR1 MNHNY and CDR2 SVGAGI (reference sequence). This CDR3 has 15 amino acids. After removal of 2 bases from V and 2 bases from J, the junction contained 3 bases not matched to a gene. The CDR3 DNA is TGTGCCAGCAGTTACAGTGACAGGGCTGGAAACACCATATATTTT. Protein: CASSYSDRAGNTIYF.

This clone was recorded a few times. The chain joins TRBV4-1 to TRBJ1-2, with 10 nucleotides matching TRBD1. There are 16 residues in the CDR3. V trimming: 4 bases; J trimming: 7 bases; junction bases outside the gene matches: 12. CDR1 MGHRA and CDR2 YSYEKL come from the germline V gene. CDR3 amino acids: CASSPNRDRGIGGYTF. DNA of the CDR3: TGCGCCAGCAGCCCTAACCGGGACAGGGGAATTGGTGGCTACACCTTC.

The gene calls are TRBV12-3 or TRBV12-4 and TRBJ1-2, with 7 bases fitting TRBD1. This CDR3 is built from 13 residues. Losses at the gene ends were 7 bases for V and 4 bases for J; bases not matched to a gene: 6. CDR3 nucleotides: TGTGCCAGCACCTCACGGACAGGCTATGGCTACACCTTC. Translating gives CASTSRTGYGYTF.

The chain joins TRBV27 to TRBJ2-7, with TRBD2 matching 10 bases. J gave up 2 bases and V 3 bases, and 4 bases lay outside the gene matches. The germline CDR1 and CDR2 sequences are MNHEY and SMNVEV (reference sequence). The CDR3 is made up of 15 amino acids. Here the CDR3 DNA reads TGTGCCAGCAGTTTTAAGCTAGCGGGGGCCTACGAGCAGTACTTC. Protein product: CASSFKLAGAYEQYF.

V usage is TRBV18 and J usage is TRBJ2-1, with 11 positions matching TRBD1. Germline trimming cut 3 bases from V and 4 bases from J; bases unmatched to any gene: 5. The CDR3 covers 16 residues. Germline V gives CDR1 KGHSH, CDR2 LQKENI. The CDR3: CASSPPGQGVYNEQFF. CDR3 bases: TGTGCCAGCTCACCGCCGGGACAGGGGGTTTACAATGAGCAGTTCTTC.

The V and J genes are TRBV5-8 and TRBJ1-5; TRBD1 matches 8 bases. Germline V gene data show CDR1 as SGHTS and CDR2 as YDEGEE. V trimming: 4 bases; J trimming: 0 bases; junction bases outside the gene matches: 6. The CDR3 has 16 residues. The CDR3 nucleotides read TGTGCCAGCAGCCCCAGGACAGGGTATAGCAATCAGCCCCAGCATTTT. Residues: CASSPRTGYSNQPQHF.

The chain joins TRBV10-3 to TRBJ2-1, with D perhaps matching TRBD1 (5 bases). The V end was cut by 6 bases, the J end by 8 bases, with 23 bases between. The CDR3 runs 16 residues. The V gene's germline CDR1 is ENHRY and CDR2 SYGVKD. CDR3 residues: CAISRNSLGAGDEQFF. In DNA, the CDR3 is TGTGCCATCAGCCGCAACTCGCTAGGGGCAGGCGATGAGCAGTTCTTC.

The CDR3 is CASSDRVNTEAFF. The CDR3, as DNA: TGTGCCAGCAGCGACAGGGTGAACACTGAAGCTTTCTTT. V gene TRBV5-4 combines with J gene TRBJ1-1; 7 positions match TRBD1. Unmatched junction bases numbered 0, after V lost 4 bases and J lost 0 bases. CDR1 and CDR2 (germline): SGHNT, YYREEE (reference sequence). The CDR3 has 13 residues.

This clone was counted once. The chain links TRBV15 to TRBJ2-2; 11 bases match TRBD1. Trimming removed 1 base from V and 5 bases from J; junction bases left unmatched: 3. Germline V gene data show CDR1 as LNHNV and CDR2 as YYDKDF (reference sequence). This CDR3 is 16 amino acids long. Here the CDR3 reads CATSRVGTGGTGELFF. For the CDR3, the DNA is TGTGCCACCAGCAGAGTTGGGACAGGGGGAACCGGGGAGCTGTTTTTT.

The rearrangement uses TRBV6-1 and TRBJ1-3; D might be TRBD1 (5 bases). The CDR3 sequence is 17 residues long. Germline V gene lookup returns CDR1 MNHNS and CDR2 SASEGT. The V end lost 4 bases, the J end lost 4 bases, and 20 bases lay between the germline ends. The DNA of the CDR3 is TGTGCCAGCAGTGGGTGGACACGCGGTTTATTGGGAAACACCATATATTTT. Translation gives CASSGWTRGLLGNTIYF.

This sequence joins TRBV9 and TRBJ2-3, with TRBD1 identical over 10 bases. The CDR3 is made up of 16 amino acids. J gave up 2 bases and V 3 bases, and 6 bases lay outside the gene matches. Germline-derived CDR1 and CDR2 are SGDLS and YYNGEE. The chain's CDR3 is CASSGGQGTYTDTQYF. Here the CDR3 DNA reads TGTGCCAGCAGCGGGGGACAGGGGACCTACACAGATACGCAGTATTTT.

This clone was counted a few times. The CDR3 DNA is TGTGCCAGCAGCTCCCGACAGGAGAACACTGAAGCTTTCTTT. It specifies CASSSRQENTEAFF. The J gene is TRBJ1-1, the V gene TRBV7-3, with a possible D match to TRBD1 (6 bases). Trimming left V 4 bases short and J 1 base short, with 10 bases between. Germline assignment: CDR1 SGHTA and CDR2 FQGTGA. The CDR3 is 14 amino acids. Full variable domain (rest looked up from reference TRBV7-3 and TRBJ1-1): GAGVSQTPSNKVTEKGKYVELRCDPISGHTALYWYRQSLGQGPEFLIYFQGTGAADDSGLPNDRFFAVRPEGSVSTLKIQRTERGDSAVYLCASSSRQENTEAFFGQGTRLTVV.

The gene calls are TRBV10-3 and TRBJ2-2; 11 nucleotides line up with TRBD2. CDR1 is ENHRY and CDR2 is SYGVKD in the germline V gene. V lost 0 bases and J lost 8; bases outside the gene matches: 11. This CDR3 spans 18 amino acids. DNA of the CDR3: TGTGCCATCAGTGAGTCTCGGGGGACTAGCGGAAAGGAGGGGGAGCTGTTTTTT. Translating it yields CAISESRGTSGKEGELFF.

The rearrangement links TRBV6-9 to TRBJ1-1; a weak D match, TRBD1 (6 bases). V was pared by 4 bases and J by 4 bases, with 16 bases between. Germline V gives CDR1 MNHGY, CDR2 SVAAGI. The CDR3 has 15 residues. This CDR3 is CASSLPGEGGTEAFF. In DNA form, the CDR3 reads TGTGCCAGCAGTTTGCCAGGGGAAGGAGGCACTGAAGCTTTCTTT.

The chain links TRBV6-5 to TRBJ1-4, with D maybe TRBD1 (5 bases). This CDR3 is built from 15 residues. Germline CDR1 MNHEY, CDR2 SVGAGI. The V end was cut by 0 bases, the J end by 7 bases, with 12 bases between. The CDR3 DNA reads TGTGCCAGCAGTTACTCGGCAGGGTGGAGTGAAAAACTGTTTTTT. As protein: CASSYSAGWSEKLFF.

The rearrangement joins TRBV9 to TRBJ2-6; no clear D. The V and J ends lost 2 bases and 0 bases respectively, with 9 bases between them. The CDR3 runs to 16 residues. Germline CDR1 reads SGDLS; CDR2 reads YYNGEE. CDR3 sequence reads: CASSVRGSSGANVLTF. The CDR3 coding sequence is TGTGCCAGCAGCGTTCGCGGAAGCTCTGGGGCCAACGTCCTGACTTTC. The whole variable domain, filled in from reference TRBV9 and TRBJ2-6, reads DSGVTQTPKHLITATGQRVTLRCSPRSGDLSVYWYQQSLDQGLQFLIQYYNGEERAKGNILERFSAQQFPDLHSELNLSSLELGDSALYFCASSVRGSSGANVLTFGAGSRLTVL.

The table lists this clone with a count of one. The chain combines TRBV5-6 with TRBJ1-1; D possibly corresponds to TRBD1 (5 bases). The germline V and J ends were trimmed by 1 base and 1 base, with 14 bases remaining between them. Germline CDR1 is SGHDT and CDR2 is YYEEEE. The length of the CDR3 is 16 residues. The CDR3 DNA follows: TGTGCCAGCAGCTTGTGGCGAGAAGGGGCGAACACTGAAGCTTTCTTT. Its translation is CASSLWREGANTEAFF.

Only one count was recorded for this clone. CDR3 region: CASRKGTRVTEAFF. The CDR3 nucleotides read TGTGCCAGCAGAAAAGGGACAAGGGTTACTGAAGCTTTCTTT. This chain connects TRBV6-5 to TRBJ1-1; possibly TRBD1 for D (6 bases). V lost 6 bases and J 5 bases, leaving 16 bases between the germline ends. The CDR3 has 14 residues. The germline V gene has CDR1 MNHEY and CDR2 SVGAGI.

The gene calls are TRBV6-6 and TRBJ2-2, with D tentatively TRBD1 (6 bases). Deletions cut 7 bases from V and 3 bases from J, with 18 bases between. Germline values: CDR1 MNHNY, CDR2 SVGAGI (reference sequence). The CDR3 totals 16 residues. This CDR3 reads CASNFLQGTDTGELFF. The DNA of the CDR3 is TGTGCCAGCAACTTCCTACAGGGTACGGACACCGGGGAGCTGTTTTTT.

The chain combines TRBV27 with TRBJ1-1, with 11 bases lining up with TRBD1. Per germline, CDR1 MNHEY and CDR2 SMNVEV (reference sequence). V lost 9 bases, J lost 0 bases, and 6 bases stayed unmatched. The CDR3 is made up of 15 amino acids. The CDR3 DNA follows: TGTGCCAGTCGGGACAGGGGGGGATTGAACACTGAAGCTTTCTTT. Translated, it gives CASRDRGGLNTEAFF.

The V call is TRBV7-2, the J call TRBJ1-1; D is undetermined. The CDR3 is 14 residues long. Germline lookup yields CDR1 SGHTA and CDR2 FQGNSA. V was shortened by 0 bases and J by 2 bases, with 7 bases between the two germline ends. CDR3 DNA: TGTGCCAGCAGCTTAGCGGTAGAAAACACTGAAGCTTTCTTT. This encodes CASSLAVENTEAFF.

This rearrangement joins TRBV7-3 to TRBJ2-3, with no clear D. Germline values: CDR1 SGHTA, CDR2 FQGTGA. CDR3 length: 14 amino acids. The ends were cut back, 5 bases at V and 3 bases at J, with 12 bases in the middle. CDR3 region: CASSPFSSTDTQYF. The CDR3 bases are TGTGCCAGCAGCCCCTTTAGCTCAACAGATACGCAGTATTTT.

V and J are TRBV6-5 and TRBJ1-5, with D tentatively TRBD1 (5 bases). The V gene lost 7 bases and the J gene lost 4 bases, with 11 bases spanning the gap. Germline V gene lookup returns CDR1 MNHEY and CDR2 SVGAGI. This CDR3 spans 13 amino acids. The CDR3 loop is CASIPGGNQPQHF. The CDR3 DNA reads TGTGCCAGCATCCCGGGGGGGAATCAGCCCCAGCATTTT.